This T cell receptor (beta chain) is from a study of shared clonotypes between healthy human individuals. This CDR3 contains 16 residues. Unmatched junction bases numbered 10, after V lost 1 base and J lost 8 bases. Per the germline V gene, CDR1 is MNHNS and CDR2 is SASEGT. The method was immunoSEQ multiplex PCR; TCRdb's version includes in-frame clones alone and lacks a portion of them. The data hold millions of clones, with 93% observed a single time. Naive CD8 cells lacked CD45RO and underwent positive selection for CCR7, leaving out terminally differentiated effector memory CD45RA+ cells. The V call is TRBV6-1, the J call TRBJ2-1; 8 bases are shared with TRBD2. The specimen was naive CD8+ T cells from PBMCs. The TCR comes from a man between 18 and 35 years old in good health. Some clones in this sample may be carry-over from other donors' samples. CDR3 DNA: TGTGCCAGCAGTGAAGGTCTGGGGCTAGCGGGCTATGAGCAGTTCTTC. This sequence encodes CASSEGLGLAGYEQFF.